These 13 T cell receptor beta chains were sequenced from one sample in a study of T cell changes during pregnancy in multiple sclerosis. The protocol was immunoSEQ multiplex PCR, while the TCRdb copy is restricted to in-frame clones and leaves out a portion. The data show over 65,000 clones, approximately 90% seen once. The input for sequencing was peripheral blood, taken in the first trimester of pregnancy. The source of these receptors is a female donor in good health, enrolled as a control in a pregnancy study.

This clone was counted a single time. The rearrangement uses TRBV4-1 and TRBJ1-4; no firm D call. Germline CDR1 reads MGHRA; CDR2 reads YSYEKL. The V gene lost 4 bases and the J gene lost 6 bases, with 18 bases spanning the gap. This CDR3 has 16 amino acids. The CDR3 DNA follows: TGCGCCAGCAGCCGACTACTCGGACGAGTGGATGAAAAACTGTTTTTT. This sequence encodes CASSRLLGRVDEKLFF.

The chain couples TRBV6-4 to TRBJ1-1, with D hard to call. V was clipped by 2 bases and J by 1 base, with 8 bases between them. Germline V gene data show CDR1 as MRHNA and CDR2 as SNTAGT. The CDR3 is made up of 14 amino acids. CDR3 in DNA: TGTGCCAGCAGTGACACTAACAAGAACACTGAAGCTTTCTTT. This encodes CASSDTNKNTEAFF.

J is TRBJ2-7 and V is TRBV27, with D possibly being TRBD1 (6 bases). Germline lookup yields CDR1 MNHEY and CDR2 SMNVEV (reference sequence). Trimming pared 5 bases from V and 0 bases from J, leaving 14 bases between. This CDR3 has 15 amino acids. CDR3 nucleotides: TGTGCCAGCAGTCCGCAGGGGCTGATCTCCTACGAGCAGTACTTC. It is translated as CASSPQGLISYEQYF.

This clone was seen a single time. The chain couples TRBV30 to TRBJ2-5; D may be TRBD1 (5 bases). TRBJ2-7 matches the DNA end more closely, so the J call is doubtful. CDR1 GTSNPN and CDR2 SVGIG come from the germline V gene (reference sequence). CDR3 length: 15 residues. CDR3 sequence reads: CAWSVSLLGPYEQYF. CDR3 nucleotide sequence: TGTGCCTGGAGTGTTAGTCTTTTGGGGCCGTACGAGCAGTACTTC.

This chain connects TRBV7-8 to TRBJ1-2; possible D gene TRBD1, 5 bases. Trimming shortened V by 1 base and J by 5 bases, and 11 bases separated the two germline ends. Germline CDR1 reads SGHVS; CDR2 reads FQNEAQ. The CDR3 covers 14 residues. CDR3: CASSLDGRAYGYTF. The CDR3, as DNA: TGTGCCAGCAGCTTAGATGGCAGGGCTTATGGCTACACCTTC. Looking up the rest from reference TRBV7-8 and TRBJ1-2 gives the full variable domain: GAGVSQSPRYKVAKRGQDVALRCDPISGHVSLFWYQQALGQGPEFLTYFQNEAQLDKSGLPSDRFFAERPEGSVSTLKIQRTQQEDSAVYLCASSLDGRAYGYTFGSGTRLTVV.

CDR3 sequence (DNA): TGCGCCAGTGACTCGGGACAGGGCTACGAGCAGTACTTC. Translated, it gives CASDSGQGYEQYF. This rearrangement joins TRBV5-1 to TRBJ2-7; 9 bases map to TRBD1. In germline, CDR1 is SGHRS, CDR2 YFSETQ. The CDR3 sequence is 13 residues long. Trimming at V came to 8 bases and at J to 3 bases, leaving 6 bases not matched to a gene.

The V and J genes are TRBV18 and TRBJ1-1; 7 nucleotides line up with TRBD1. Trimming cost V 0 bases and J 3 bases; bases outside gene matches: 1. This CDR3 is built from 14 residues. Germline assignment: CDR1 KGHSH and CDR2 LQKENI. For the CDR3, the DNA is TGTGCCAGCTCACCACCGACAGGGTACACTGAAGCTTTCTTT. It is translated as CASSPPTGYTEAFF.

This clone was detected once. The CDR3 loop is CASSLRQGNTDTQYF. DNA for the CDR3: TGTGCCAGCAGTTTAAGACAGGGGAACACAGATACGCAGTATTTT. V gene TRBV27 combines with J gene TRBJ2-3, with 8 bases fitting TRBD1. Germline trimming cut 2 bases from V and 2 bases from J; bases unmatched to any gene: 3. The CDR3 sequence is 15 residues long. Germline CDR1 MNHEY, CDR2 SMNVEV (reference sequence).

The V gene is TRBV18, the J gene TRBJ2-7; weak D call: TRBD2 (5 bases). V lost 2 bases, J lost 4 bases, and 15 bases lay in between. The CDR3 sequence is 15 residues long. CDR1 and CDR2 (germline): KGHSH, LQKENI. CDR3 protein: CASSPSIRGAYEQYF. The DNA of the CDR3 is TGTGCCAGCTCACCATCGATCCGGGGTGCTTACGAGCAGTACTTC. The full variable domain, in which reference TRBV18 and TRBJ2-7 provide the parts outside the CDR3, is NAGVMQNPRHLVRRRGQEARLRCSPMKGHSHVYWYRQLPEEGLKFMVYLQKENIIDESGMPKERFSAEFPKEGPSILRIQQVVRGDSAAYFCASSPSIRGAYEQYFGPGTRLTVT.

The rearrangement uses TRBV7-9 and TRBJ2-1; 14 nucleotides align to TRBD2. In germline, CDR1 is SEHNR, CDR2 FQNEAQ (reference sequence). CDR3 length equals 19 residues. With 0 bases clipped from V and 4 bases from J, the junction kept 8 bases outside the gene matches. The CDR3 region has the DNA TGTGCCAGCAGCTTAGCTGGGACTAGCGGGGGTCACCGTTACAATGAGCAGTTCTTC. Amino acid sequence: CASSLAGTSGGHRYNEQFF. The whole variable domain, filled in from reference TRBV7-9 and TRBJ2-1, reads DTGVSQNPRHKITKRGQNVTFRCDPISEHNRLYWYRQTLGQGPEFLTYFQNEAQLEKSRLLSDRFSAERPKGSFSTLEIQRTEQGDSAMYLCASSLAGTSGGHRYNEQFFGPGTRLTVL.

The chain employs TRBV29-1 and TRBJ2-1; 8 bases line up with TRBD2. This CDR3 has 14 amino acids. With V trimmed by 4 bases and J by 8 bases, 10 bases remained unmatched. Germline CDR1 reads SQVTM; CDR2 reads ANQGSEA. Here the CDR3 reads CSVVQRGGVDEQFF. The CDR3 DNA is TGCAGCGTTGTCCAACGGGGGGGCGTCGATGAGCAGTTCTTC.

The CDR3: CASSRGLAGRDEQFF. DNA for the CDR3: TGTGCCAGCTCACGTGGACTAGCGGGGAGGGATGAGCAGTTCTTC. This chain connects TRBV18 to TRBJ2-1, with 12 nucleotides matching TRBD2. Germline V gives CDR1 KGHSH, CDR2 LQKENI. With 4 bases clipped from V and 8 bases from J, the junction kept 6 bases outside the gene matches. CDR3 size: 15 residues.

The chain recombines TRBV7-2 with TRBJ2-5; 8 nucleotides match TRBD2. V lost 4 bases and J lost 7; bases outside the gene matches: 14. Germline lookup yields CDR1 SGHTA and CDR2 FQGNSA. The CDR3 is 16 residues long. CDR3 nucleotides: TGTGCCAGCAGCTCCGGCACCCTAGCGGGCGGGGGGACCCAGTACTTC. Translating it yields CASSSGTLAGGGTQYF.